The present T cell receptor (beta chain) was sequenced within a study of post-analysis software for immune sequencing data. Notes on the study in general: Controls' normalized Chao1 diversity significantly exceeded that of multiple sclerosis patients. Controls showed lower frequencies than patients for a handful of TRBV segments, and TRBV5-6, TRBV5-1 and TRBV20-1 were among these.

CDR1 and CDR2 (germline): LGHDT, YNNKEL (reference sequence). Between the trimmed V and J ends, which lost 4 bases and 8 bases, there was a span of 10 bases. This CDR3 comprises 12 residues. Many counts were recorded for this clonotype. Its antigen is as yet unknown. cDNA libraries for TCR beta contained unique molecular identifiers. TCRdb fed the PCR reads into MiXCR, producing one record per CDR3 protein. The table lists approximately 260,000 distinct CDR3 sequences, around 34% of them singletons, with approximately 4.6% in the top ten. The chain recombines TRBV3-1 with TRBJ2-3; D is possibly TRBD1 (6 bases). Sequenced sample: blood. The clonotype was recovered from a girl aged 10 to 17 with multiple sclerosis. The CDR3 bases are TGTGCCAGCAGCCTTGAAGGGGGTACGCAGTATTTT. It is translated as CASSLEGGTQYF.